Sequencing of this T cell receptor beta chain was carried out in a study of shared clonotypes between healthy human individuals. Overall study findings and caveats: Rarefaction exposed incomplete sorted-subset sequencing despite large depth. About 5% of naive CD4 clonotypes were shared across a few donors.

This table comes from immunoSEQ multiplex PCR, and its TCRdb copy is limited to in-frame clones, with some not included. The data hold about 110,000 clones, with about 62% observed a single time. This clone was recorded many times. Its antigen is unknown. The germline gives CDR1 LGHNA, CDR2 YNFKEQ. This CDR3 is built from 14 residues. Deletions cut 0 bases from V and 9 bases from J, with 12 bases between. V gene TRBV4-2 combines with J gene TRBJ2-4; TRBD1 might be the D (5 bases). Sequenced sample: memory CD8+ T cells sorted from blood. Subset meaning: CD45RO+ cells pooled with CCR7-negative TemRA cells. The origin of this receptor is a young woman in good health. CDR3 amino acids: CASSQDRASGIQYF. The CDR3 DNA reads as TGTGCCAGCAGCCAAGACAGGGCTTCGGGCATTCAGTACTTC.